The subject of this entry is one T cell receptor (beta chain). Participants had their cohort set by participant-reported clinical history. Among Cohort 3 donors, those recovered had two negative PCRs, clearance, or symptom resolution. With 3 bases removed from V and 0 bases from J, the gap between germline ends came to 5 bases. CDR1 is GTSNPN, CDR2 SVGIG, per germline (reference sequence). This CDR3 region has 12 residues. The method was immunoSEQ multiplex PCR; TCRdb's version includes in-frame clones alone and lacks a portion of them. The sample has 250,000 to 350,000 clones, about nine tenths seen once; the top ten hold roughly 2.6%. This sample stems from a study of blood T cell repertoires in COVID-19.

The sequencing sample was made of PBMCs or T cells enriched from blood (not recorded which). The chain employs TRBV30 and TRBJ1-2; D gene ambiguous. This clonotype originated in a man aged 55-75 years who had recovered from COVID-19. The CDR3 loop reads CAWSGANYGYTF. The CDR3 coding sequence is TGTGCCTGGAGCGGGGCTAACTATGGCTACACCTTC.